Listed below are T cell receptor beta chains from one sample, sequenced in a study of blood T cell repertoires in COVID-19. Sequencing was performed with immunoSEQ multiplex PCR; in TCRdb, only in-frame clones are kept and a portion is missing. The data hold roughly 81,000 clones, with about 87% observed a single time. Material: peripheral blood. The receptors derive from a man aged 35-49 years with acute or convalescent COVID-19. Each CDR3 is given without its conserved first and last residue. The order of the fields is J gene, V gene, D gene, CDR3 protein. The D gene is left open where the match is weak.

J: TRBJ2-3; V: TRBV6-4; D: -; CDR3: ASSALTTGTDTQY
J: TRBJ1-1; V: TRBV5-1; D: -; CDR3: ASSENNPGDTEAF
J: TRBJ1-4; V: TRBV5-8; D: -; CDR3: ASSLPGLYGEKLF
J: TRBJ2-3; V: TRBV5-4; D: TRBD1; CDR3: ASSLRQGADTQY
J: TRBJ1-4; V: TRBV30; D: -; CDR3: AWTREGEKLF
J: TRBJ1-2; V: TRBV30; D: -; CDR3: AWAEGVGYT
J: TRBJ1-1; V: TRBV24-1; D: -; CDR3: ATRDTMNTEAF
J: TRBJ1-2; V: TRBV27; D: TRBD1; CDR3: ASSTHRGGGYT
J: TRBJ2-3; V: TRBV5-4; D: -; CDR3: ASSQQGGDTQY
J: TRBJ1-6; V: TRBV11-3; D: -; CDR3: ASSMDSNSPLH
J: TRBJ1-5; V: TRBV6-5; D: -; CDR3: ASRLRGSNQPQH
J: TRBJ2-1; V: TRBV18; D: -; CDR3: ASSPVTGAYNEQF
J: TRBJ2-1; V: TRBV5-1; D: -; CDR3: ASSINLNNEQF
J: TRBJ2-7; V: TRBV2; D: TRBD2; CDR3: ASSDPSGTEDEQY
J: TRBJ2-7; V: TRBV18; D: -; CDR3: ASSPQGIAYEQY
J: TRBJ1-5; V: TRBV3-1/TRBV3-2; D: -; CDR3: ASSRSGSNQPQH
J: TRBJ1-3; V: TRBV5-6; D: -; CDR3: ASSLAGVGTIY
J: TRBJ1-1; V: TRBV7-2; D: -; CDR3: ASSSTGWTEAF
J: TRBJ2-1; V: TRBV6-5; D: TRBD2; CDR3: ASSPGGATYNEQF
J: TRBJ1-2; V: TRBV7-8; D: TRBD1; CDR3: ASSPDRDGGYT
J: TRBJ2-1; V: TRBV21-1; D: -; CDR3: ASSPRGQGYHEQF
J: TRBJ2-5; V: TRBV3-1/TRBV3-2; D: TRBD2; CDR3: ASSRTSGRETQY
J: TRBJ1-2; V: TRBV5-6; D: -; CDR3: ASSPGFNYGYT
J: TRBJ1-2; V: TRBV6-4; D: TRBD1; CDR3: ASSHRGGLDYT
J: TRBJ2-3; V: TRBV6-5; D: TRBD2; CDR3: ASRPSGGGNTQY
J: TRBJ1-2; V: TRBV6-6; D: TRBD1; CDR3: ASSPGTGVNGYT
J: TRBJ2-1; V: TRBV7-2; D: -; CDR3: ASSNRVSFRDEQF
J: TRBJ2-1; V: TRBV4-2; D: TRBD2; CDR3: ASSRASGGGYNEQF
J: TRBJ2-1; V: TRBV7-2; D: TRBD1; CDR3: ASSFGQGVGNEQF
J: TRBJ2-2; V: TRBV6-2/TRBV6-3; D: TRBD1; CDR3: ASSRQGAWANTGELF
J: TRBJ2-1; V: TRBV5-1; D: TRBD1; CDR3: ASSLKVQGANEQF
J: TRBJ1-1; V: TRBV27; D: TRBD1; CDR3: ASTKDRGTEAF
J: TRBJ2-3; V: TRBV2; D: TRBD2; CDR3: ASSEYLAGTDTQY
J: TRBJ1-4; V: TRBV15; D: -; CDR3: ATSRVLWSARGNEKLF
J: TRBJ2-5; V: TRBV4-1; D: -; CDR3: ASSQDPGGETQY
J: TRBJ2-2; V: TRBV5-4; D: TRBD1; CDR3: ASSAGQGAAGELF
J: TRBJ2-7; V: TRBV4-2; D: -; CDR3: ASSQGRSLGEQY